This passage covers 24 T cell receptor beta chains from one sample sequenced in a study of shared clonotypes between healthy human individuals. Some clones are missing from TCRdb's copy, which holds only in-frame ones; the method was immunoSEQ multiplex PCR. Of millions of clones listed, around nine tenths are singletons. Material: naive CD4+ T cells sorted from blood. This sample's subset: CD45RA+ positively selected. The receptor set was obtained from a man younger than 35 in good health.

V and J are TRBV10-1 and TRBJ2-7, with TRBD1 identical over 9 bases. The J segment lost 4 bases and the V segment lost 3 bases, leaving 7 bases of the junction unmatched. The CDR3 length is 15 residues. The germline gives CDR1 WNHNN, CDR2 SYGVQD (reference sequence). This CDR3 is CASSETIGQGYEQYF. The CDR3 DNA is TGCGCCAGCAGTGAAACTATTGGACAGGGGTACGAGCAGTACTTC.

In regard to this clone: Different DNA sequences within this sample yield the same CDR3. The chain employs TRBV5-1 and TRBJ2-1; 9 nucleotides line up with TRBD2. Germline values: CDR1 SGHRS, CDR2 YFSETQ. The CDR3 totals 15 residues. Losses at the gene ends were 1 base for V and 4 bases for J; bases not matched to a gene: 3. CDR3 amino acids: CASSLSAGGYNEQFF. In nucleotides, the CDR3 is TGCGCCAGCAGCTTGTCTGCGGGAGGGTACAATGAGCAGTTCTTC.

The sample holds a few counts of this clone. This rearrangement joins TRBV27 to TRBJ2-7, with 7 bases aligning to TRBD2. Germline V gene sequence: CDR1 MNHEY, CDR2 SMNVEV (reference sequence). Unmatched junction bases numbered 4, after V lost 6 bases and J lost 2 bases. This CDR3 contains 13 residues. CDR3 DNA sequence: TGTGCCAGCAGACTAGCGAGCACCTACGAGCAGTACTTC. This gives the protein CASRLASTYEQYF.

V and J are TRBV6-1 and TRBJ1-2, with no clear D. Germline values: CDR1 MNHNS, CDR2 SASEGT. V was cut by 10 bases and J by 1 base, with 13 bases left in between. The CDR3 has 13 residues. CDR3 DNA: TGTGCCACTCGAGCGGACTATAACTATGGCTACACCTTC. Translating gives CATRADYNYGYTF.

To note about this clone: This sample includes further DNA sequences coding for the same CDR3. The chain recombines TRBV14 with TRBJ1-3; D remains ambiguous. The germline CDR1 and CDR2 sequences are SGHDN and FVKESK. This CDR3 is 13 amino acids long. The V end lost 1 base, the J end lost 4 bases, and 5 bases lay between the germline ends. The CDR3 DNA reads as TGTGCCAGCAGCCAAGTAGCGGGAAACACCATATATTTT. Residues: CASSQVAGNTIYF. The full variable domain, with the rest looked up from reference TRBV14 and TRBJ1-3, is EAGVTQFPSHSVIEKGQTVTLRCDPISGHDNLYWYRRVMGKEIKFLLHFVKESKQDESGMPNNRFLAERTGGTYSTLKVQPAELEDSGVYFCASSQVAGNTIYFGEGSWLTVV.

The rearrangement uses TRBV5-1 and TRBJ1-2; 10 nucleotides align to TRBD1. CDR1 and CDR2 from the germline V gene are SGHRS and YFSETQ. With V trimmed by 0 bases and J by 5 bases, 7 bases remained unmatched. The CDR3 is made up of 16 amino acids. CDR3 sequence: CASSLEGTGVRYGYTF. CDR3 in DNA: TGCGCCAGCAGCTTGGAAGGGACAGGGGTCAGGTATGGCTACACCTTC.

This chain joins TRBV19 and TRBJ1-2, with no clear D. CDR3 length: 12 residues. Trimming stripped 2 bases from V and 8 bases from J, with 9 bases between. CDR1 is LNHDA, CDR2 SQIVND, per germline (reference sequence). CDR3 in DNA: TGTGCCAGTAGTATATACGGAGGGGGCTACACCTTC. It codes for CASSIYGGGYTF.

V and J are TRBV4-2 and TRBJ2-7; 7 bases fit TRBD2. This CDR3 is 19 amino acids long. CDR1 LGHNA and CDR2 YNFKEQ come from the germline V gene. Trimming cost V 0 bases and J 2 bases; bases outside gene matches: 16. Here the CDR3 DNA reads TGTGCCAGCAGCCAAGATCCCCCCCCGATTAGCGGGTTCCCCTACGAGCAGTACTTC. Amino acids: CASSQDPPPISGFPYEQYF.

The chain links TRBV28 to TRBJ2-5; D perhaps matches TRBD2 (5 bases). CDR1 is MDHEN, CDR2 SYDVKM, per germline. The CDR3 sequence is 13 residues long. The ends were cut back, 8 bases at V and 7 bases at J, with 17 bases in the middle. CDR3 loop: CASHWTGEGTQYF. The CDR3 region has the DNA TGTGCCAGCCATTGGACTGGGGAAGGGACCCAGTACTTC. Based on the CDR3 plus reference TRBV28 and TRBJ2-5, the full variable domain is DVKVTQSSRYLVKRTGEKVFLECVQDMDHENMFWYRQDPGLGLRLIYFSYDVKMKEKGDIPEGYSVSREKKERFSLILESASTNQTSMYLCASHWTGEGTQYFGPGTRLLVL.

This clone was observed a handful of times. The chain joins TRBV5-4 to TRBJ1-2, with 8 positions matching TRBD1. The CDR3 length is 14 residues. Germline CDR1 and CDR2: SGHNT and YYREEE (reference sequence). V shed 4 bases and J 8 bases; nucleotides not matched to a gene: 10. The DNA of the CDR3 is TGTGCCAGCAGCACCAATGGACAGGGCCGCGGCTACACCTTC. This codes for CASSTNGQGRGYTF.

V is TRBV5-6 and J is TRBJ1-3; no firm D call. Between the trimmed V and J ends, which lost 1 base and 1 base, there was a span of 6 bases. This CDR3 spans 14 amino acids. The germline gives CDR1 SGHDT, CDR2 YYEEEE. The CDR3 loop reads CASSLMSSGNTIYF. CDR3 in DNA: TGTGCCAGCAGCTTGATGTCTTCTGGAAACACCATATATTTT.

The V and J genes are TRBV6-5 and TRBJ2-1, with D unclear. This CDR3 has 12 residues. V was trimmed by 2 bases and J by 7 bases, leaving 6 bases between them. From germline, CDR1 is MNHEY and CDR2 SVGAGI. The CDR3 here is CASSYQRNEQFF. CDR3 DNA: TGTGCCAGCAGTTACCAAAGGAATGAGCAGTTCTTC.

This clone was seen just once. CDR3: CSVGGTGGSPLHF. Here the CDR3 DNA reads TGCAGCGTTGGAGGAACAGGGGGGTCACCCCTCCACTTT. The chain is built from TRBV29-1 and TRBJ1-6; TRBD1 matches 8 bases. CDR1 and CDR2 (germline): SQVTM, ANQGSEA. The CDR3 contains 13 residues. J was trimmed by 10 bases and V by 4 bases; bases with no gene match: 6.

This clone appeared once. V gene TRBV6-6 combines with J gene TRBJ1-2, with D unresolved. This CDR3 spans 13 amino acids. Germline CDR1 is MNHNY and CDR2 is SVGAGI (reference sequence). V gave up 8 bases and J gave up 4 bases, with 14 bases separating them. Here the CDR3 reads CASGPRVSYGYTF. DNA for the CDR3: TGTGCCAGCGGACCGAGGGTCTCCTATGGCTACACCTTC.

The chain is built from TRBV4-3 and TRBJ2-5; 9 nucleotides match TRBD2. V shed 1 base and J 4 bases; nucleotides not matched to a gene: 7. CDR3 size: 16 residues. Germline V gene sequence: CDR1 LGHNA, CDR2 YSLEER. This CDR3 is CASSQVGISGGETQYF. CDR3 nucleotide sequence: TGCGCCAGCAGCCAAGTCGGGATTAGCGGGGGAGAGACCCAGTACTTC.

The J gene is TRBJ1-4, the V gene TRBV5-1, with TRBD1 matching 7 bases. This CDR3 spans 16 amino acids. Germline CDR1 SGHRS, CDR2 YFSETQ. Trimming cost V 3 bases and J 4 bases; bases outside gene matches: 9. The CDR3 loop reads CASSSNQGVNNEKLFF. For the CDR3, the DNA is TGCGCCAGCAGCTCTAACCAGGGGGTGAATAATGAAAAACTGTTTTTT.

The chain uses TRBV11-2 and TRBJ2-5; D uncertain. The J call may be incorrect, as the DNA end agrees better with TRBJ2-7. This CDR3 comprises 15 residues. Germline CDR1 SGHAT, CDR2 FQNNGV. The CDR3 is CASSLALPGVGEQYF. CDR3 bases: TGTGCCAGCAGCTTAGCCCTCCCTGGGGTGGGCGAGCAGTACTTC.

This clone has only one observation. The V gene is TRBV6-1, the J gene TRBJ2-1, with TRBD1 matching over 8 bases. Unmatched junction bases numbered 3, after V lost 2 bases and J lost 12 bases. This CDR3 is 12 amino acids long. The germline CDR1 and CDR2 sequences are MNHNS and SASEGT. The CDR3 loop reads CASSEKDRVQFF. CDR3 nucleotides: TGTGCCAGCAGTGAAAAGGACAGGGTGCAGTTCTTC.

The chain is built from TRBV4-3 and TRBJ2-7, with 7 nucleotides matching TRBD2. Trimming cost V 0 bases and J 5 bases; bases outside gene matches: 10. Germline CDR1 reads LGHNA; CDR2 reads YSLEER. The CDR3 totals 16 residues. CDR3 nucleotide sequence: TGCGCCAGCAGCCAAGAATTGGGCGGGAGTAGCAACGAGCAGTACTTC. Its translation: CASSQELGGSSNEQYF.

The chain recombines TRBV6-6 with TRBJ2-7; 12 nucleotides align to TRBD2. The CDR3 totals 15 residues. Germline CDR1 and CDR2: MNHNY and SVGAGI (reference sequence). V lost 5 bases and J lost 4; bases outside the gene matches: 6. This chain's CDR3 is CASSVTSGRRYEQYF. The CDR3, as DNA: TGTGCCAGCAGTGTTACTAGCGGGAGGCGGTACGAGCAGTACTTC.

CDR3 DNA sequence: TGTGCCAGCCGGAGACAGGCCCTCACCACAGATACGCAGTATTTT. Protein product: CASRRQALTTDTQYF. This sequence joins TRBV6-5 and TRBJ2-3; tentatively, D is TRBD1 (6 bases). V was shortened by 8 bases and J by 2 bases, with 17 bases between the two germline ends. This CDR3 contains 15 residues. CDR1 MNHEY and CDR2 SVGAGI come from the germline V gene.

The chain employs TRBV18 and TRBJ2-7, with D perhaps TRBD1 or TRBD2 (5 bases each). The CDR3 length is 15 residues. The V and J ends lost 6 bases and 1 base respectively, with 16 bases between them. Looked up from germline, CDR1 is KGHSH and CDR2 is LQKENI. CDR3 DNA sequence: TGTGCCAGCTCCCCAACCGGGACCCAGTCCTACGAGCAGTACTTC. This encodes CASSPTGTQSYEQYF. Full variable domain (outside the CDR3, taken from reference TRBV18 and TRBJ2-7): NAGVMQNPRHLVRRRGQEARLRCSPMKGHSHVYWYRQLPEEGLKFMVYLQKENIIDESGMPKERFSAEFPKEGPSILRIQQVVRGDSAAYFCASSPTGTQSYEQYFGPGTRLTVT.

As for this clone: Other DNA sequences from this sample encode an identical CDR3 as well. V is TRBV5-1 and J is TRBJ1-4, with D possibly matching TRBD1 (5 bases). The V gene lost 4 bases and the J gene lost 7 bases, with 11 bases spanning the gap. In germline, CDR1 is SGHRS, CDR2 YFSETQ. The CDR3 is 13 residues long. CDR3 protein: CASSPGQGEKLFF. The CDR3 region has the DNA TGCGCCAGCAGCCCTGGCCAGGGTGAAAAACTGTTTTTT.

The chain employs TRBV5-5 and TRBJ2-2; possible D gene TRBD2, 5 bases. Germline loops: CDR1 SGHKS, CDR2 YYEKEE (reference sequence). Trimming pared 1 base from V and 6 bases from J, leaving 7 bases between. This CDR3 contains 13 residues. CDR3 nucleotide sequence: TGTGCCAGCAGCTTGCTCGGGGCCGGGGAGCTGTTTTTT. This codes for CASSLLGAGELFF.